This TCR beta chain was captured in a study of beta chain features in type 1 diabetes. The study's findings and limits: All four CD4+ subsets of Type 1 diabetes patients contained TCRB CDR3s that were moderately but significantly shorter. Naive, central memory and Treg TCRB repertoires appeared more alike in patients than in healthy donors. Equally in patients and controls, PCR might preferentially amplify shorter templates.

Expressed TCRB transcripts got sequenced, as all isolated RNA was reverse transcribed. There were approximately 3.5 million reads on average in the naive, central memory and regulatory T cell samples. Sequencing was performed with immunoSEQ multiplex PCR; in TCRdb, only in-frame clones are kept and a portion is missing. The table shows around 650,000 clones, with approximately 13% occurring only once. In this sample, this clone turned up a few times. Its antigen remains unidentified. V lost 0 bases to trimming and J lost 7 bases, with 4 bases between them. The CDR3 is made up of 13 amino acids. CDR1 is PRHDT, CDR2 FYEKMQ, per germline (reference sequence). One heparinised draw of blood, averaging roughly 110 mL, came from each donor.

The source is a man in his thirties or forties with type 1 diabetes. Sequencing was carried out using naive CD4+ T cells from blood. The gene calls are TRBV13 and TRBJ1-6; D uncertain. CDR3: CASSLGRNSPLHF. For the CDR3, the DNA is TGTGCCAGCAGCTTAGGCCGGAATTCACCCCTCCACTTT.